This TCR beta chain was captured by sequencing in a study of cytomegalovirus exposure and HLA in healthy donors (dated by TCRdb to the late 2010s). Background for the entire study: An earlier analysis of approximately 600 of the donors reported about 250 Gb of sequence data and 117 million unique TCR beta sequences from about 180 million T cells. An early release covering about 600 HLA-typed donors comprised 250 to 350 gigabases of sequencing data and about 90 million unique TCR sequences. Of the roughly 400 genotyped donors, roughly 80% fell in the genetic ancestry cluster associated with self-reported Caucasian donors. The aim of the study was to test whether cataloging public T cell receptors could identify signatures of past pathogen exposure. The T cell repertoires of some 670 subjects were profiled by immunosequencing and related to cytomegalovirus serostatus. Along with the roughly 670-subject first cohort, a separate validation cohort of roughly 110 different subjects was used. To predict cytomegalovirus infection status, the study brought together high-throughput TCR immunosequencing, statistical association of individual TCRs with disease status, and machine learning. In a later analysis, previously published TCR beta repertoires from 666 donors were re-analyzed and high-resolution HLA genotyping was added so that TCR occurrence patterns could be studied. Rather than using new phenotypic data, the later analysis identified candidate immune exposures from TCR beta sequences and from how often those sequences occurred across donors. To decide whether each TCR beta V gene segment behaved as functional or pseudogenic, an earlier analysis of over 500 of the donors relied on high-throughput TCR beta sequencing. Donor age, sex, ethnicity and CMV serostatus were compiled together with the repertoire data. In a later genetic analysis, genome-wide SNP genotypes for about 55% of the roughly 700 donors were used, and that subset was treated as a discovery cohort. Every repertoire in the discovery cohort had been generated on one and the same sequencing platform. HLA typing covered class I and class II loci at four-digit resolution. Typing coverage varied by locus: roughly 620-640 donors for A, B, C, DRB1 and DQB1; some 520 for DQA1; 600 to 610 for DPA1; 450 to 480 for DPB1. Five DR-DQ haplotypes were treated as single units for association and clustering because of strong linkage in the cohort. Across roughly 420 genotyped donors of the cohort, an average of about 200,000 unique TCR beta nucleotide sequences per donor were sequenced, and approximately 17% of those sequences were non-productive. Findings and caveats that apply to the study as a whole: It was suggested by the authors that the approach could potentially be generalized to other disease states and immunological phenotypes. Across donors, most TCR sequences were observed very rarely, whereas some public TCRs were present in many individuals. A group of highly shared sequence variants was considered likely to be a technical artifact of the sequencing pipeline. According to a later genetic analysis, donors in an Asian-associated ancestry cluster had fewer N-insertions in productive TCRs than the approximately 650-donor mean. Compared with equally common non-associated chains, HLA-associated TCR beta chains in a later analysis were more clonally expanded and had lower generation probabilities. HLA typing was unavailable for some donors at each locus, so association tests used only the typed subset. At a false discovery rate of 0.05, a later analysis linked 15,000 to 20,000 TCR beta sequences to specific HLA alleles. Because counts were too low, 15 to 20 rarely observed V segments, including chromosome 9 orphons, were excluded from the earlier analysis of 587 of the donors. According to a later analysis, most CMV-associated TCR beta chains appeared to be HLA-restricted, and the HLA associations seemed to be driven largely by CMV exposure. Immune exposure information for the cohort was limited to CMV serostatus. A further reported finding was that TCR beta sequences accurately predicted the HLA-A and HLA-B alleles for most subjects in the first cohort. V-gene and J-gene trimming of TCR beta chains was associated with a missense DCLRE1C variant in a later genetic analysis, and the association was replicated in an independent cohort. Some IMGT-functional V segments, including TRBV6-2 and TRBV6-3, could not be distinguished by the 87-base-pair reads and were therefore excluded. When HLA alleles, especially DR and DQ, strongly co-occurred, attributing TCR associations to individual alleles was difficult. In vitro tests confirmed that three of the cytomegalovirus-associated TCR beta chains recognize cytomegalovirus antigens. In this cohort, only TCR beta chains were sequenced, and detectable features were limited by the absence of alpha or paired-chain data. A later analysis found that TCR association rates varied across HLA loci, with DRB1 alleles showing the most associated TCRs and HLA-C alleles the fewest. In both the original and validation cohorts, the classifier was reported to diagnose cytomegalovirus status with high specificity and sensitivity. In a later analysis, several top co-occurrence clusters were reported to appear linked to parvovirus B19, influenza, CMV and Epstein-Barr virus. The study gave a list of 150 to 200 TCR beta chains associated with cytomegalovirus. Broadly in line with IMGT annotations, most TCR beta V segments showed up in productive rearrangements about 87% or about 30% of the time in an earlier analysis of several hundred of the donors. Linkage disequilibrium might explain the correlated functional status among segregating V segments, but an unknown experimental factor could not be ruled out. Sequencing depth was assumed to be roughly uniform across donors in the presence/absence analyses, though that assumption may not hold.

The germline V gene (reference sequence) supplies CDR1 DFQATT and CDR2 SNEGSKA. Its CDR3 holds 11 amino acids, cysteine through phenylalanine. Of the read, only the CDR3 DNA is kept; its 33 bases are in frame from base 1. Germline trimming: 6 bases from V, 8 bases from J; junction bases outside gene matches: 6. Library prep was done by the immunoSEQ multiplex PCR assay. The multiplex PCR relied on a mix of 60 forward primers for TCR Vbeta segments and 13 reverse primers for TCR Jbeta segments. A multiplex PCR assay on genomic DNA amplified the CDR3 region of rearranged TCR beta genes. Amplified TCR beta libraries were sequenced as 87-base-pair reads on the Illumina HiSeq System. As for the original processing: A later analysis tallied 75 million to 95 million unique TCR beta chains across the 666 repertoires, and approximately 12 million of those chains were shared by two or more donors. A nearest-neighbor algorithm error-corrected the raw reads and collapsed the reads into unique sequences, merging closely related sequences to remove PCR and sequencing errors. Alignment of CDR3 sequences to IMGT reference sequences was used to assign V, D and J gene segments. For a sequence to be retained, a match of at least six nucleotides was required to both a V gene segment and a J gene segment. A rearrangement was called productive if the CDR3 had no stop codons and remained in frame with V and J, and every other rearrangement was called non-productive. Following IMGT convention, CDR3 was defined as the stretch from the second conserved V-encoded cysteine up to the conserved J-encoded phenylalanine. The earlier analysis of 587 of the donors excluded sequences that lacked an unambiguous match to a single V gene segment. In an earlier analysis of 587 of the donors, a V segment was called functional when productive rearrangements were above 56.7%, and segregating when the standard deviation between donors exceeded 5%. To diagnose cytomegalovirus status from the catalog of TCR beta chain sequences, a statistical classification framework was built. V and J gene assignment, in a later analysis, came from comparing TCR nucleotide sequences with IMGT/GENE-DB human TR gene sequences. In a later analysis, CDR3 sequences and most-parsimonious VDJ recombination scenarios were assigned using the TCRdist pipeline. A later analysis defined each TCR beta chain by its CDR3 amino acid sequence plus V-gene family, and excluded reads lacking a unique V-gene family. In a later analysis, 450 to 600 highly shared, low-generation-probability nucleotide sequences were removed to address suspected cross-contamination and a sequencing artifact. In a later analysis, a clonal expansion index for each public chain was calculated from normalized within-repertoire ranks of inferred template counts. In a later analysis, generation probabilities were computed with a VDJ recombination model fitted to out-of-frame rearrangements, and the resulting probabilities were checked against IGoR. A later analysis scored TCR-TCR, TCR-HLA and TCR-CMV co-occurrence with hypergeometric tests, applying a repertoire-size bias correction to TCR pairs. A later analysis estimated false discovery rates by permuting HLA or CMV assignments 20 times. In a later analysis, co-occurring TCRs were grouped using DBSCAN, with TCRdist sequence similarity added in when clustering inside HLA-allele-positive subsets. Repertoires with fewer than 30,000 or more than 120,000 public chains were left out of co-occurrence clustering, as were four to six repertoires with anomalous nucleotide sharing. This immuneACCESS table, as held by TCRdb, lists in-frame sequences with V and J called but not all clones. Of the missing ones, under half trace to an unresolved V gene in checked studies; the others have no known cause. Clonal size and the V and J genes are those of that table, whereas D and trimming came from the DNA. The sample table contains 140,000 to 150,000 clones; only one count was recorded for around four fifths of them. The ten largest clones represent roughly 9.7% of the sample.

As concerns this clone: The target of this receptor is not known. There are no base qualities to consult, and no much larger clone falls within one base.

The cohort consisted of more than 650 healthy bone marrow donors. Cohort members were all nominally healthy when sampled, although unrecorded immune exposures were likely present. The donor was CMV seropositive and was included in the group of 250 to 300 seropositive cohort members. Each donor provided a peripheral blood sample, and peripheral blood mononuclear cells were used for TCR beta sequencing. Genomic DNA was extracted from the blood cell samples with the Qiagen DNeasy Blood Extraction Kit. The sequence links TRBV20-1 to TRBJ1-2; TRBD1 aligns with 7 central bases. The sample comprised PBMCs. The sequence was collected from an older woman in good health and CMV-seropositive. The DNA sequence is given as TGCAGTGCCCGGAGGGGGCACGGCTACACCTTC. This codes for CSARRGHGYTF.